This entry features one TCR beta chain sequence. The antigen is not known. This sample's TCRbeta library carried unique molecular identifier barcodes. TCRdb reanalysed the PCR reads using MiXCR and keeps one entry per CDR3 protein. The sample includes hundreds of thousands of distinct CDR3 sequences, 10% to 15% of them seen just once. CDR1 is SEHNR and CDR2 is FQNEAQ in the germline V gene (reference sequence). There are 13 residues in the CDR3. Losses at the gene ends were 4 bases for V and 6 bases for J; bases not matched to a gene: 5. The sample originates from a study of T-cell reconstitution after alpha-beta-depleted transplantation in children. General study findings and limits: There were some patients whose high TCRbeta diversity at day 60 came from surviving recipient T cells and thymic progenitors.

The sample here was PBMCs, mostly from graft donor cells, taken 360 days after TCRalphabeta/CD19-depleted stem cell transplant. This sequence originates from a male patient aged 10 to 17 who had a stem cell transplant for acute myeloid leukemia, so the T cells may come from the graft donor. The rearrangement uses TRBV7-9 and TRBJ1-1, with 7 bases fitting TRBD1. CDR3 sequence reads: CASSSNRGAEAFF. The CDR3 region has the DNA TGTGCCAGCAGCTCAAACAGGGGTGCTGAAGCTTTCTTT.